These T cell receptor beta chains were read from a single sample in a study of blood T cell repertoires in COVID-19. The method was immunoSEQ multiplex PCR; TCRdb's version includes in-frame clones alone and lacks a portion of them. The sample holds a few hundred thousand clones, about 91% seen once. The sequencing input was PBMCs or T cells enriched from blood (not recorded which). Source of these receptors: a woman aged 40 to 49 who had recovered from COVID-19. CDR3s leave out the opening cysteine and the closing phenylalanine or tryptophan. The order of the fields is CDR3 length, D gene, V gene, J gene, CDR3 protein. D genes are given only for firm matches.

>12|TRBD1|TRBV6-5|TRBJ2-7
ASRIGQGAYEQY
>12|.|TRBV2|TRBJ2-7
ASSPGTISYEQY
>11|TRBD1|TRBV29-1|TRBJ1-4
SVGDRGGEKLF
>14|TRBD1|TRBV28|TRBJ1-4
ASGDWQGAEDEKLF
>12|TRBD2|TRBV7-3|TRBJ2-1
ASSPGTSVVEQF
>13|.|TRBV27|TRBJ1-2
ASSTTFLGGYGYT
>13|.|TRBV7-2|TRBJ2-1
ASSPEEGPYNEQF
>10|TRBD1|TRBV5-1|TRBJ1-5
ASSLYDRGES
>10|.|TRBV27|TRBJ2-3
ASSPGIDTQY
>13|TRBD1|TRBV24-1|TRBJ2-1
ATSDRDRGYNEQF
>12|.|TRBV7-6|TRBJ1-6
ASSLDSPNSPLH
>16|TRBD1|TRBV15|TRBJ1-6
ATSRGTGVSSYNSPLH
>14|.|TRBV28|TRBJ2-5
ASSSGRGAQQETQY
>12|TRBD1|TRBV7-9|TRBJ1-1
ASSLTTPGDRSF
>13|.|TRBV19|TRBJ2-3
ASRVGGVFTDTQY
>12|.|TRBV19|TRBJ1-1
ASSIRVEDTEAF
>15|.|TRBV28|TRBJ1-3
ASSDPSLGSSGNTIY
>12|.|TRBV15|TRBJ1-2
ATSRPGLNYGYT
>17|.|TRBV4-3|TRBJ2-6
ASSHRGHITISGANVLT
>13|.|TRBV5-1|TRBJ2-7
ASSLIPGDPYEQY
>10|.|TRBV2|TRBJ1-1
ASTFSGTEAF
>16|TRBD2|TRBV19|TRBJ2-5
ASSLGLAGGLGTETQY
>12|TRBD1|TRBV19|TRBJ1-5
ASTDRDWLQPQH
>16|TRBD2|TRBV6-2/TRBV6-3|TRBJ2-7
ASSYVELGGRAVHEQY
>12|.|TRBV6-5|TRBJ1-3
ASRLGTSGNTIY
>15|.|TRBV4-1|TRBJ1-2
ASSQDVAGRGVYGYT
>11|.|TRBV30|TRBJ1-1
AKTRQPNTEAF
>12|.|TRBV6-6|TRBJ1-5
ASSPSRGNQPQH
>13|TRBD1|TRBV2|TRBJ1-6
ASRGEGQSNSPLH
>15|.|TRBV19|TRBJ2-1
ASSIEDGGAKDNEQF
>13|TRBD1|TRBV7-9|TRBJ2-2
ASSLGQGATGELF
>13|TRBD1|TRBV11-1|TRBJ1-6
ASSSTDRENSPLH
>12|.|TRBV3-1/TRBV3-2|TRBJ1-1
ASSQAGEGTEAF
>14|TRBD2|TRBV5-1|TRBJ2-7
ASSVGTSGNSYEQY
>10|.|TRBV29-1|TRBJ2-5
SVVRGGETQY
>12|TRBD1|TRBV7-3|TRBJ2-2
ASSLQGPTGELF
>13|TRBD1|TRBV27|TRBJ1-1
ASSYSQGVNTEAF
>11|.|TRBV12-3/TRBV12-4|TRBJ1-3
ASSADRLDTIY
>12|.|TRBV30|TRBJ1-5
AWSGGRGREPQH
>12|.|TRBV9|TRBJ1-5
ASSKVGGDQPQH
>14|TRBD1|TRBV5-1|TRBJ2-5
ASSLEGQTKQETQY
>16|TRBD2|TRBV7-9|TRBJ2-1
ASSLTGTSGTIFNEQF
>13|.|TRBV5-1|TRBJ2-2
ASSLDGVASGELF
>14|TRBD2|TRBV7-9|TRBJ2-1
ASEASGSGSYNEQF
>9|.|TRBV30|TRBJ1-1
AFQIRGRAF
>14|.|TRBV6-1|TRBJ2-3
ASSEPRSLRTDTQY
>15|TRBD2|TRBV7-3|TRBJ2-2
ASSLNLAGGVTGELF
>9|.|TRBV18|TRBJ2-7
ASSRGYEQY
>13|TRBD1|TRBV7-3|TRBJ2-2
ASSSGTGRTGELF
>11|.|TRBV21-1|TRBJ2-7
ASSKGGPGGTY
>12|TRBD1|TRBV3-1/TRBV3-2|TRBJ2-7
ASSQGDRAYEQY
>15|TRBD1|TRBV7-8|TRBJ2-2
ASSSGRQGPNTGELF
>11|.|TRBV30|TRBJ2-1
AWSALSDNEQF
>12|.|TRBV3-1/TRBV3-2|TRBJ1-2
ASSLRGSYYGYT
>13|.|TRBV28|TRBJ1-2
ASRPQGLDNYGYT
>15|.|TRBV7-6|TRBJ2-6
ASSLVGAGSGANVLT
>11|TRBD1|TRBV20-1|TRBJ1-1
SASRTGPTEAF
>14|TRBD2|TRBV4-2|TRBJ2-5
ASSQGGSGAQETQY
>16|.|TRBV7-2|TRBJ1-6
ASSPDSQTLIGDSPLH
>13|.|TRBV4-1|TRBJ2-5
ASSPNRDYQEIQY